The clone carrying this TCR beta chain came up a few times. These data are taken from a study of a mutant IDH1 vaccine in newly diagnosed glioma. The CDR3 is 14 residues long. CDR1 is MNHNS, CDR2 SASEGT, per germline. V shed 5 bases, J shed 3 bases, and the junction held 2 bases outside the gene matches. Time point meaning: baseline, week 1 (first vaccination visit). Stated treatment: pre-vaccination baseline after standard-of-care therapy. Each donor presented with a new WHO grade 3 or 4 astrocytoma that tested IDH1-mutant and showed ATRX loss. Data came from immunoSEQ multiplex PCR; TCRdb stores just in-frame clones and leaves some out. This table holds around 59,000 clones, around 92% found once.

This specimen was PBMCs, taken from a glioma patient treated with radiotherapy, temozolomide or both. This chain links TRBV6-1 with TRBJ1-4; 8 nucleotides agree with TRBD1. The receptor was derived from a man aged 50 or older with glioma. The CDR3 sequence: CASSLTGANEKLFF. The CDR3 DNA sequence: TGTGCCAGCAGTCTGACAGGGGCTAATGAAAAACTGTTTTTT.